This is a list of T cell receptor beta chains from one sample in a study of cytomegalovirus exposure and HLA in healthy donors. This table comes from immunoSEQ multiplex PCR, and its TCRdb copy is limited to in-frame clones, with some not included. The table shows around 250,000 clones, with about 80% occurring only once. Material for sequencing was PBMCs. Every receptor here comes from a woman in her fifties or sixties in good health and CMV-seropositive. The CDR3 runs from the conserved cysteine through the conserved F or W. Each record gives: CDR3 length, V gene, D gene, clone size, J gene, CDR3 protein, CDR3 DNA. A D gene is named only where the DNA matches it firmly. Rows may omit the clone size; those that give it use once, few, many or a size class.

CDR3 length: 15
V gene: TRBV11-2
D gene: TRBD2
clone size: NA
J gene: TRBJ2-7
CDR3 protein: CASSLDYPGRGEQYF
CDR3 DNA: TGTGCCAGCAGCTTAGATTATCCAGGGAGGGGCGAGCAGTACTTC

CDR3 length: 12
V gene: TRBV28
D gene: NA
clone size: NA
J gene: TRBJ1-2
CDR3 protein: CASSLPGYGYTF
CDR3 DNA: TGTGCCAGCAGCTTACCAGGGTATGGCTACACCTTC

CDR3 length: 12
V gene: TRBV7-9
D gene: TRBD2
clone size: NA
J gene: TRBJ2-7
CDR3 protein: CASSSSGGGQYF
CDR3 DNA: TGTGCCAGCAGCTCCTCGGGGGGTGGGCAGTACTTC

CDR3 length: 14
V gene: TRBV2
D gene: NA
clone size: NA
J gene: TRBJ2-1
CDR3 protein: CASSSTRSITEQFF
CDR3 DNA: TGTGCCAGCAGTTCGACTAGATCCATTACTGAGCAGTTCTTC

CDR3 length: 14
V gene: TRBV11-2
D gene: TRBD1
clone size: NA
J gene: TRBJ2-5
CDR3 protein: CASSPTGAPETQYF
CDR3 DNA: TGTGCCAGCAGCCCTACAGGGGCCCCAGAGACCCAGTACTTC

CDR3 length: 13
V gene: TRBV2
D gene: TRBD1
clone size: NA
J gene: TRBJ1-5
CDR3 protein: CASTRTGNQPQHF
CDR3 DNA: TGTGCCAGCACACGGACAGGTAATCAGCCCCAGCATTTT

CDR3 length: 18
V gene: TRBV5-1
D gene: NA
clone size: few
J gene: TRBJ1-4
CDR3 protein: CASSLGVSSGGSNEKLFF
CDR3 DNA: TGCGCCAGCAGCTTGGGGGTCTCCTCGGGTGGTTCAAATGAAAAACTGTTTTTT

CDR3 length: 15
V gene: TRBV2
D gene: NA
clone size: few
J gene: TRBJ1-1
CDR3 protein: CASSVSGVVNTEAFF
CDR3 DNA: TGTGCCAGCAGTGTTTCAGGGGTTGTGAACACTGAAGCTTTCTTT

CDR3 length: 12
V gene: TRBV10-3
D gene: NA
clone size: NA
J gene: TRBJ2-5
CDR3 protein: CAIAGTQETQYF
CDR3 DNA: TGTGCCATCGCCGGGACTCAAGAGACCCAGTACTTC

CDR3 length: 11
V gene: TRBV19
D gene: NA
clone size: NA
J gene: TRBJ1-1
CDR3 protein: CASRTLTEAFF
CDR3 DNA: TGTGCCAGCCGTACTCTCACTGAAGCTTTCTTT